A single sample is the source of the 30 T cell receptor beta chains below, sequenced in a study of blood T cell repertoires in COVID-19. Generated by immunoSEQ multiplex PCR, the TCRdb table keeps only in-frame clones and is missing some. Of 300,000 to 400,000 clones in the sample, 88% are singletons; the top ten hold just under 7.5%. The specimen sequenced was peripheral blood. These TCRs come from a woman aged 70-85 years with COVID-19, enrolled during active disease.

J is TRBJ2-4 and V is TRBV7-3; TRBD2 might be the D (5 bases). Germline V CDR1 and CDR2: SGHTA, FQGTGA. There are 14 residues in the CDR3. V was cut by 4 bases and J by 7 bases, with 14 bases left in between. Written as DNA, the CDR3 is TGTGCCAGCAGCTACGGGGAACCCCCCAACATTCAGTACTTC. The encoded protein is CASSYGEPPNIQYF.

CDR3 sequence (DNA): TGTGCCAGCTCCAGGGACAGGGAGTTTTATGGCTACACCTTC. Protein product: CASSRDREFYGYTF. The rearrangement links TRBV18 to TRBJ1-2, with 9 bases aligning to TRBD1. The V gene end was trimmed by 6 bases and the J gene end by 5 bases; junction bases not matched to a gene: 7. CDR3 size: 14 residues. The germline V gene encodes CDR1 KGHSH and CDR2 LQKENI.

The chain recombines TRBV12-5 with TRBJ2-7; no reliable D call. V was trimmed by 1 base and J by 6 bases, leaving 10 bases between them. CDR1 is LGHNT, CDR2 FRNRAP, per germline. The CDR3 totals 13 residues. In DNA, the CDR3 is TGTGCTAGTGGTTTGGAGCAGGCGAGCGAGCAGTACTTC. Translation: CASGLEQASEQYF.

The chain couples TRBV5-6 to TRBJ1-2, with a weak D call TRBD1 (5 bases). V lost 4 bases to trimming and J lost 8 bases, with 12 bases between them. The CDR3 extends over 12 amino acids. In germline, CDR1 is SGHDT, CDR2 YYEEEE. The CDR3: CASSPGLGGYTF. Written as DNA, the CDR3 is TGTGCCAGCAGCCCGGGACTGGGAGGCTACACCTTC. Full variable domain (remainder filled in from reference TRBV5-6 and TRBJ1-2): DAGVTQSPTHLIKTRGQQVTLRCSPKSGHDTVSWYQQALGQGPQFIFQYYEEEERQRGNFPDRFSGHQFPNYSSELNVNALLLGDSALYLCASSPGLGGYTFGSGTRLTVV.

This clone came up once. The chain couples TRBV11-2 to TRBJ1-2, with TRBD1 identical over 9 bases. Germline V CDR1 and CDR2: SGHAT, FQNNGV. V lost 3 bases to trimming and J lost 8 bases; unmatched junction nucleotides: 7. The CDR3 totals 14 residues. CDR3 coding DNA: TGTGCCAGCAGCTTTTCCGGGACAGGGTACGGCTACACCTTC. It specifies CASSFSGTGYGYTF. The full variable domain, rest sourced from reference TRBV11-2 and TRBJ1-2, is EAGVAQSPRYKIIEKRQSVAFWCNPISGHATLYWYQQILGQGPKLLIQFQNNGVVDDSQLPKDRFSAERLKGVDSTLKIQPAKLEDSAVYLCASSFSGTGYGYTFGSGTRLTVV.

The chain couples TRBV6-1 to TRBJ1-5; D is ambiguous. CDR3 length equals 13 residues. In germline, CDR1 is MNHNS, CDR2 SASEGT. The germline V and J ends were trimmed by 3 bases and 6 bases, with 9 bases remaining between them. The CDR3: CASSEFRSQPQHF. CDR3 DNA sequence: TGTGCCAGCAGTGAGTTCAGAAGTCAGCCCCAGCATTTT.

The V and J genes are TRBV9 and TRBJ2-1; possible D gene TRBD2, 6 bases. The CDR3 is made up of 15 amino acids. V dropped 3 bases and J dropped 0 bases, with 10 bases sitting between them. Germline V gives CDR1 SGDLS, CDR2 YYNGEE. CDR3 region: CASSGGGVSYNEQFF. The CDR3 region has the DNA TGTGCCAGCAGCGGGGGCGGGGTCTCCTACAATGAGCAGTTCTTC.

J is TRBJ1-1 and V is TRBV6-5; D may be TRBD1 (5 bases). The CDR3 has 13 amino acids. With 0 bases removed from V and 8 bases from J, the gap between germline ends came to 10 bases. Germline V lookup: CDR1 MNHEY, CDR2 SVGAGI. CDR3 coding DNA: TGTGCCAGCAGTTACTCGGGACGGGAGGAAGCTTTCTTT. This codes for CASSYSGREEAFF.

The chain carries TRBV3-1 (or the pseudogene TRBV3-2) and TRBJ1-3; D possibly corresponds to TRBD1 (6 bases). CDR3 size: 15 residues. Trimming took 2 bases from V and 8 from J, leaving 16 bases between them. The V gene's germline CDR1 is LGHDT and CDR2 YNNKEL (reference sequence). The CDR3 DNA is TGTGCCAGCAGCCAAAGGGGGTCTGTCGGGGACACCATATATTTT. This encodes CASSQRGSVGDTIYF.

The V and J genes are TRBV10-3 and TRBJ1-2, with 7 bases that match TRBD1. Trimming at V came to 10 bases and at J to 5 bases, leaving 7 bases not matched to a gene. CDR1 ENHRY and CDR2 SYGVKD come from the germline V gene. The CDR3 runs 12 residues. CDR3 amino acids: CATGPGQYGYTF. In DNA, the CDR3 is TGTGCCACCGGACCGGGACAGTATGGCTACACCTTC.

The chain links TRBV4-2 to TRBJ1-2; TRBD1 aligns across 9 bases. Germline CDR1 LGHNA, CDR2 YNFKEQ. The CDR3 is made up of 16 amino acids. With V trimmed by 1 base and J by 14 bases, 17 bases remained unmatched. The CDR3 DNA reads TGTGCCAGCAGCCAAGCCATATCCGGGGACAGGGTCGATCAAACCTTC. This sequence encodes CASSQAISGDRVDQTF.

The V call is TRBV5-1, the J call TRBJ1-1; 8 bases are shared with TRBD1. After removal of 3 bases from V and 5 bases from J, the junction contained 6 bases not matched to a gene. The germline V gene encodes CDR1 SGHRS and CDR2 YFSETQ. The CDR3 has 14 amino acids. The CDR3, as DNA: TGCGCCAGCAGCTCCGGACAGGGTTGGACTGAAGCTTTCTTT. It encodes CASSSGQGWTEAFF. The whole variable domain, remainder taken from reference TRBV5-1 and TRBJ1-1, is KAGVTQTPRYLIKTRGQQVTLSCSPISGHRSVSWYQQTPGQGLQFLFEYFSETQRNKGNFPGRFSGRQFSNSRSEMNVSTLELGDSALYLCASSSGQGWTEAFFGQGTRLTVV.

This chain connects TRBV24-1 to TRBJ2-5; D call uncertain. CDR1 is KGHDR, CDR2 SFDVKD, per germline. This CDR3 comprises 14 residues. V was cut by 4 bases and J by 2 bases, with 10 bases left in between. CDR3 sequence (DNA): TGTGCCACCAGTGACACACAGCTTCAAGAGACCCAGTACTTC. Amino acid sequence: CATSDTQLQETQYF.

The DNA of the CDR3 is TGTGCCTGGAGTCTCGGACAGGTTTATGAAAAACTGTTTTTT. This gives the protein CAWSLGQVYEKLFF. V and J are TRBV30 and TRBJ1-4; 7 nucleotides align to TRBD1. Per germline, CDR1 GTSNPN and CDR2 SVGIG (reference sequence). V shed 2 bases, J shed 6 bases, and the junction held 6 bases outside the gene matches. The CDR3 covers 14 residues.

The chain employs TRBV19 and TRBJ1-3; weak D call: TRBD1 (5 bases). The germline V gene encodes CDR1 LNHDA and CDR2 SQIVND (reference sequence). V was trimmed by 7 bases and J by 4 bases, leaving 14 bases between them. The CDR3 totals 14 residues. The CDR3 loop is CASKGLDGGNTIYF. The CDR3 region has the DNA TGTGCCAGTAAGGGGTTAGATGGAGGAAACACCATATATTTT.

The chain joins TRBV5-6 to TRBJ1-4, with a possible D match to TRBD1 (5 bases). The CDR3 runs 15 residues. CDR1 is SGHDT, CDR2 YYEEEE, per germline. Between the trimmed V and J ends, which lost 2 bases and 5 bases, there was a span of 13 bases. In DNA, the CDR3 is TGTGCCAGCAGCTTTCCCCAGGGACTCAATGAAAAACTGTTTTTT. It translates to CASSFPQGLNEKLFF.

This clone came up once. The CDR3 coding sequence is TGTGCCAGCTCACGAGGGGGCGCGGATGAAAAACTGTTTTTT. Amino acids: CASSRGGADEKLFF. The genes are TRBV18 and TRBJ1-4, with 7 bases matching TRBD1. Unmatched junction bases numbered 5, after V lost 4 bases and J lost 6 bases. Germline V gene data show CDR1 as KGHSH and CDR2 as LQKENI. CDR3 length: 14 amino acids.

The gene calls are TRBV7-8 and TRBJ2-2, with D maybe TRBD1 (5 bases). The CDR3 has 13 residues. CDR1 and CDR2 from the germline V gene are SGHVS and FQNEAQ. V lost 3 bases, J lost 6 bases, and 8 bases lay in between. The CDR3 spells CASSFRAAGELFF. CDR3 DNA sequence: TGTGCCAGCAGCTTCAGGGCTGCCGGGGAGCTGTTTTTT.

In nucleotides, the CDR3 is TGTGCCTGGAGCGATAACAGGGGCGTAGTCCAAAAACTGTTTTTT. This codes for CAWSDNRGVVQKLFF. The V gene is TRBV30, the J gene TRBJ1-4, with 7 bases that match TRBD1. Germline values: CDR1 GTSNPN, CDR2 SVGIG (reference sequence). V shed 3 bases, J shed 9 bases, and the junction held 13 bases outside the gene matches. The CDR3 contains 15 residues.

The chain uses TRBV6-5 and TRBJ1-6, with TRBD1 identical over 7 bases. This CDR3 has 15 residues. V lost 4 bases, J lost 9 bases, and 9 bases stayed unmatched. Germline lookup yields CDR1 MNHEY and CDR2 SVGAGI. CDR3: CASSSSSDRVSPLHF. Written as DNA, the CDR3 is TGTGCCAGCAGTTCGTCCTCTGACAGGGTTTCACCCCTCCACTTT.

The chain joins TRBV10-2 to TRBJ1-1; 8 positions match TRBD1. Germline V gene data show CDR1 as WSHSY and CDR2 as SAAADI. CDR3 length: 15 amino acids. V shed 1 base and J 3 bases; nucleotides not matched to a gene: 4. CDR3 coding DNA: TGCGCCAGCAGTGAGTGGACAGGGAGGGACACTGAAGCTTTCTTT. This sequence encodes CASSEWTGRDTEAFF.

The V call is TRBV28, the J call TRBJ1-5; 9 nucleotides align to TRBD1. V lost 2 bases, J lost 5 bases, and 7 bases stayed unmatched. Germline assignment: CDR1 MDHEN and CDR2 SYDVKM. This CDR3 comprises 16 residues. In DNA form, the CDR3 reads TGTGCCAGCAGTTTAGTGACAGGGGGTAATTATCAGCCCCAGCATTTT. Protein product: CASSLVTGGNYQPQHF. The full variable domain, rest sourced from reference TRBV28 and TRBJ1-5, is DVKVTQSSRYLVKRTGEKVFLECVQDMDHENMFWYRQDPGLGLRLIYFSYDVKMKEKGDIPEGYSVSREKKERFSLILESASTNQTSMYLCASSLVTGGNYQPQHFGDGTRLSIL.

The chain links TRBV4-2 to TRBJ2-3, with D unresolved. Germline V gene data show CDR1 as LGHNA and CDR2 as YNFKEQ. V was clipped by 0 bases and J by 0 bases, with 7 bases between them. CDR3 size: 15 residues. Here the CDR3 reads CASSQELASTDTQYF. The CDR3 bases are TGTGCCAGCAGCCAAGAATTAGCAAGCACAGATACGCAGTATTTT.

The chain combines TRBV3-1 (or the pseudogene TRBV3-2) with TRBJ1-6; the D is unclear. Trimming took off 4 bases at V and 9 bases at J, with 7 bases between the two ends. CDR1 is LGHDT and CDR2 is YNNKEL in the germline V gene (reference sequence). The CDR3 covers 12 residues. The CDR3 here is CASSLRSSPLHF. The CDR3 nucleotides are TGTGCCAGCAGCCTCCGGTCTTCACCCCTCCACTTT.

The CDR3 DNA reads TGTGCCAGCAGCGTAGGACGGGGGAACGAGCAGTACTTC. It codes for CASSVGRGNEQYF. V is TRBV11-2 and J is TRBJ2-7; D possibly corresponds to TRBD2 (6 bases). CDR3 length: 13 residues. With 5 bases removed from V and 5 bases from J, the gap between germline ends came to 13 bases. Germline CDR1 reads SGHAT; CDR2 reads FQNNGV.

The rearrangement links TRBV5-1 to TRBJ1-2; perhaps TRBD1 as D (6 bases). The ends were cut back, 0 bases at V and 6 bases at J, with 9 bases in the middle. The CDR3 has 13 amino acids. Germline V gene data show CDR1 as SGHRS and CDR2 as YFSETQ. The chain's CDR3 is CASSLAEGDGYTF. The DNA for the CDR3 is TGCGCCAGCAGCTTGGCCGAGGGGGATGGCTACACCTTC.

The V and J genes are TRBV5-1 and TRBJ2-3, with 13 positions matching TRBD2. With V trimmed by 3 bases and J by 1 base, 5 bases remained unmatched. In germline, CDR1 is SGHRS, CDR2 YFSETQ. The CDR3 is made up of 17 amino acids. The DNA for the CDR3 is TGCGCCAGCAGCTGGACTAGCGGGGGCCTACGCACAGATACGCAGTATTTT. Translated, it gives CASSWTSGGLRTDTQYF.

A few counts support this clone. The chain joins TRBV7-9 to TRBJ1-2; perhaps TRBD1 as D (5 bases). The CDR3 has 12 residues. Trimming cost V 5 bases and J 8 bases, with 12 bases left between them. The germline V gene has CDR1 SEHNR and CDR2 FQNEAQ (reference sequence). Written as DNA, the CDR3 is TGTGCCAGCAGCCCGGGGGAGAGGGGCTACACCTTC. Translating it yields CASSPGERGYTF.

The chain joins TRBV7-8 to TRBJ2-2, with 8 bases that match TRBD2. Trimming took 5 bases from V and 5 from J; bases not matched to a gene: 7. The germline gives CDR1 SGHVS, CDR2 FQNEAQ. The CDR3 consists of 15 residues. The DNA for the CDR3 is TGTGCCAGCAGCCGGGGACTAGTGGGAACCGGGGAGCTGTTTTTT. The encoded protein is CASSRGLVGTGELFF.

The chain couples TRBV5-6 to TRBJ1-1; a possible D gene is TRBD1 (6 bases). V shed 4 bases and J shed 5 bases, with 12 bases lying between them. Germline assignment: CDR1 SGHDT and CDR2 YYEEEE. This CDR3 spans 13 amino acids. The CDR3 nucleotides read TGTGCCAGCAGCCCCACAGGGATGACTGAAGCTTTCTTT. Translated, it gives CASSPTGMTEAFF.